These 32 T cell receptor beta chains originate from one sample sequenced in a study of tissue T cells after allogeneic stem cell transplantation. Indicated time point: mouse harvest day 7 after allogeneic transplant. Tail vein injection delivered 10^7 T-cell-depleted bone marrow cells and 10^6 splenic CD5+ T cells. The repertoire was sequenced with immunoSEQ multiplex PCR; TCRdb's copy has only in-frame clones and lacks some. This table holds just under 7,500 clones, about 46% found once. Specimen: gut tissue. Receptors were obtained from a female BALB/c mouse given C57BL/6 T cells with graft-versus-host disease after an allogeneic hematopoietic cell transplant.

This clone was counted between two and nine times. The listed genes are named as in mouse. The read finishes 1 residue shy of the CDR3 end, and the germline J gene is used to complete it. The chain links TRBV3 to TRBJ1-5, with 7 bases fitting TRBD1. The CDR3 is made up of 14 amino acids. Germline V lookup: CDR1 SNHLY, CDR2 FYNGKV (reference sequence). The trim removed 4 bases at V and 4 bases at J, leaving 4 bases unmatched. CDR3 DNA, as far as it was read: TGTGCCAGCAGCTCTGGGACAGCAAACCAGGCTCCGCTT. Translated, it gives CASSSGTANQAPL. The whole CDR3 protein reads CASSSGTANQAPLF. The full variable domain, rest sourced from reference TRBV3 and TRBJ1-5, is GPKVLQIPSHQIIDMGQMVTLNCDPVSNHLYFYWYKQILGQQMEFLVNFYNGKVMEKSKLFKDQFSVERPDGSYFTLKIQPTALEDSAVYFCASSSGTANQAPLFGEGTRLSVL.

As to this clone: The germline and genes are mouse ones. The read finishes 1 residue shy of the CDR3 end, and the germline J gene is used to complete it. V usage is TRBV17 and J usage is TRBJ2-1, with 8 positions matching TRBD1. Losses at the gene ends were 5 bases for V and 4 bases for J; bases not matched to a gene: 4. Germline values: CDR1 MNHDT, CDR2 YYDKIL. CDR3 length: 14 amino acids. CDR3 bases read: TGTGCTAGCAGTCTGACAGGGGTGTATGCTGAGCAGTTC. As protein: CASSLTGVYAEQF. The full CDR3 protein is CASSLTGVYAEQFF.

This clone was seen a few times. The germline and genes are mouse ones. Read data end 1 residue before the CDR3 end; the end is taken from the germline J gene. The V gene is TRBV26, the J gene TRBJ2-5; D unresolved. The V gene lost 2 bases and the J gene lost 0 bases, with 3 bases spanning the gap. CDR1 and CDR2 from the germline V gene are KGHPV and FQNQEV (reference sequence). The CDR3 extends over 13 amino acids. CDR3 DNA (partial): TGTGCCAGCAGTCTGGGGAACCAAGACACCCAGTAC. Residues: CASSLGNQDTQY. The complete CDR3 protein is CASSLGNQDTQYF.

There are a few counts of this clone. Genes and germline are mouse. The read gets to within 1 residue of the CDR3 end, and the germline J gene fills in the rest. This chain links TRBV26 with TRBJ1-5; D might be TRBD1 (6 bases). The CDR3 runs 13 residues. The V end lost 2 bases, the J end lost 5 bases, and 7 bases lay between the germline ends. CDR1 and CDR2 (germline): KGHPV, FQNQEV (reference sequence). CDR3 sequence reads: CASSLGTHQAPLF. The sequenced part of the CDR3 DNA is TGTGCCAGCAGTCTGGGGACACACCAGGCTCCGCTT.

In its sample, this clone was seen a few times. Genes here carry mouse names. The read terminates 1 residue before the CDR3 end, so the remaining end is supplied by the germline J gene. The chain is built from TRBV3 and TRBJ2-7; a possible D gene is TRBD2 (5 bases). The length of the CDR3 is 14 residues. V was cut by 2 bases and J by 0 bases, with 8 bases left in between. Germline lookup yields CDR1 SNHLY and CDR2 FYNGKV (reference sequence). The CDR3 loop reads CASSLLGFSYEQYF. CDR3 DNA (partial): TGTGCCAGCAGCTTATTGGGGTTCTCCTATGAACAGTAC.

This clone is termed large. Gene names are the mouse ones. The observed sequence ends 1 residue before the CDR3 terminus, with the missing tail filled in from the germline J gene. The J gene is TRBJ2-7, the V gene TRBV4, with D perhaps matching TRBD1 (6 bases). The germline CDR1 and CDR2 sequences are LGHDT and YNNKQL (reference sequence). The CDR3 is made up of 12 amino acids. Trimming took off 4 bases at V and 4 bases at J, with 8 bases between the two ends. The CDR3 DNA, read in part, is TGTGCCAGCAGCTCGGGACAATATGAACAGTAC. Protein sequence: CASSSGQYEQY. The CDR3 reads in full as CASSSGQYEQYF.

Comments on this clone: These gene names are mouse names. The CDR3 end lies 1 residue beyond the end of the read and is filled in from the germline J gene. The chain links TRBV26 to TRBJ2-7, with 7 bases lining up with TRBD1. The ends lost 6 bases at V and 2 bases at J; junction bases unmatched: 4. The CDR3 is 13 residues long. From germline, CDR1 is KGHPV and CDR2 FQNQEV (reference sequence). CDR3 loop: CASRRQGTYEQYF. CDR3 DNA, as far as it was read: TGTGCCAGCAGAAGACAGGGAACCTATGAACAGTAC.

This clone occurred a few times. Mouse gene names and germline throughout. Read sequence stops 1 residue before the CDR3 end, and the germline J gene provides the missing end. The same CDR3 also results from other DNA sequences found in this sample. This chain connects TRBV26 to TRBJ2-5; D gene uncertain. V lost 3 bases to trimming and J lost 0 bases, with 7 bases between them. CDR1 and CDR2 (germline): KGHPV, FQNQEV (reference sequence). This CDR3 is 14 amino acids long. CDR3 amino acids: CASSLPINQDTQYF. The CDR3 bases that were read are TGTGCCAGCAGTCTCCCAATTAACCAAGACACCCAGTAC.

Regarding this clone: Any gene name here is a mouse gene name. The read ends 1 residue before the CDR3 terminus; that terminus is restored from the germline J gene. The chain carries TRBV12-1 and TRBJ2-7; TRBD2 aligns across 8 bases. V shed 1 base, J shed 2 bases, and the junction held 3 bases outside the gene matches. The CDR3 length is 14 residues. Per the germline V gene, CDR1 is SGHSN and CDR2 is HYEKVE. The DNA read from the CDR3 is TGTGCCAGCTCTCTATACTGGGGGCCCTATGAACAGTAC. This encodes CASSLYWGPYEQY. The full CDR3 reads CASSLYWGPYEQYF.

About this clone: The gene names given are mouse names. The read finishes 1 residue shy of the CDR3 end, and the germline J gene is used to complete it. The V call is TRBV3, the J call TRBJ1-2; unclear D gene. The V and J ends lost 5 bases and 0 bases respectively, with 7 bases between them. The V gene's germline CDR1 is SNHLY and CDR2 FYNGKV (reference sequence). The CDR3 length is 13 residues. The CDR3 DNA, read in part, is TGTGCCAGCAGCATTCACTCAAACTCCGACTACACC. Translating it yields CASSIHSNSDYT. The entire CDR3 is CASSIHSNSDYTF.

This clone was seen a handful of times. Here the gene names and germline are mouse. The DNA ends 1 residue before the CDR3 does, and the rest of the CDR3 is filled in from the germline J gene. V gene TRBV13-3 combines with J gene TRBJ2-7, with D maybe TRBD1 (5 bases). Germline V lookup: CDR1 NNHDY, CDR2 SYVADS. V was trimmed by 3 bases and J by 4 bases, leaving 11 bases between them. The CDR3 is made up of 13 amino acids. The part of the CDR3 DNA that was read is TGTGCCAGCAGTGGGGAGAGACAGTATGAACAGTAC. Its translation is CASSGERQYEQY. The full CDR3 sequence reads CASSGERQYEQYF.

Regarding this clone: Gene names denote mouse genes. With the read ending 1 residue before the CDR3 end, the germline J gene is used to fill in that end. V is TRBV26 and J is TRBJ1-1; D gene unclear. Trimming took off 4 bases at V and 3 bases at J, with 6 bases between the two ends. CDR3 length equals 12 residues. The germline V gene encodes CDR1 KGHPV and CDR2 FQNQEV (reference sequence). CDR3 loop: CASSQMYTEVFF. CDR3 bases read: TGTGCCAGCAGTCAAATGTACACAGAAGTCTTC.

Points on this clone: Gene labels here are mouse ones. The read ends 1 residue shy of where the CDR3 ends; the end is completed using the germline J gene. This chain links TRBV16 with TRBJ1-2, with 9 positions matching TRBD1. Germline-derived CDR1 and CDR2 are SGHSA and FRNQAP. The CDR3 has 15 amino acids. Trimming cost V 5 bases and J 0 bases; bases outside gene matches: 4. The CDR3 DNA, read in part, is TGTGCAAGCAGCACCCGACAGGGGGCAAACTCCGACTACACC. Protein sequence: CASSTRQGANSDYT. The full CDR3 sequence reads CASSTRQGANSDYTF.

As regards this clone: The gene names given are mouse names. From the germline J gene comes the end of the CDR3, since the read stops 1 residue before it. This chain connects TRBV13-1 to TRBJ2-1; 11 bases map to TRBD2. V was clipped by 5 bases and J by 5 bases; unmatched bases: 3. Looked up from germline, CDR1 is NSHNY and CDR2 is SYGAGN. The CDR3 is 14 amino acids. CDR3: CASSPLGGHAEQFF. The sequenced CDR3 bases are TGTGCCAGCAGCCCACTGGGGGGGCATGCTGAGCAGTTC.

Concerning this clone itself: The genes and germline here are from mouse. The read ends 1 residue early relative to the CDR3; the germline J gene fills the gap. The chain carries TRBV3 and TRBJ2-5; D not resolved. V gave up 2 bases and J gave up 1 base, with 7 bases separating them. Germline-derived CDR1 and CDR2 are SNHLY and FYNGKV (reference sequence). The CDR3 extends over 14 amino acids. The CDR3 is CASSLKTYQDTQYF. The sequenced CDR3 bases are TGTGCCAGCAGCTTAAAGACTTACCAAGACACCCAGTAC.

Concerning this clone: Gene names denote mouse genes. The sequence runs out 1 residue before the end of the CDR3; the remainder is reconstructed from the germline J gene. The V gene is TRBV12-1, the J gene TRBJ2-3, with D uncertain. There are 15 residues in the CDR3. V lost 0 bases and J 0 bases, leaving 9 bases between the germline ends. CDR1 SGHSN and CDR2 HYEKVE come from the germline V gene. The sequenced part of the CDR3 DNA is TGTGCCAGCTCTCTCGCCGGTACTAGTGCAGAAACGCTGTAT. It yields the protein CASSLAGTSAETLY. From start to end, the CDR3 is CASSLAGTSAETLYF.

In the case of this clone: Gene names are the mouse ones. The read stops 1 residue short of the end of the CDR3; the missing end is completed from the germline J gene. The sample carries other DNA sequences with the same CDR3. This sequence joins TRBV26 and TRBJ2-4; no clear D gene. The CDR3 runs to 14 residues. Germline CDR1 reads KGHPV; CDR2 reads FQNQEV (reference sequence). Deletions cut 3 bases from V and 0 bases from J, with 7 bases between. The CDR3 protein is CASSLPGSQNTLYF. Incomplete CDR3 DNA: TGTGCCAGCAGTCTTCCGGGGAGTCAAAACACCTTGTAC.

Points on this clone: Gene names and germline refer to mouse. The CDR3 extends 1 residue past the end of the read, so its final part is completed from the germline J gene. This chain uses TRBV3 with TRBJ2-7; D perhaps matches TRBD2 (6 bases). The germline V and J ends were trimmed by 2 bases and 0 bases, with 8 bases remaining between them. In germline, CDR1 is SNHLY, CDR2 FYNGKV (reference sequence). The CDR3 totals 14 residues. CDR3 DNA, as far as it was read: TGTGCCAGCAGCTTAAGTGGGGGCTCCTATGAACAGTAC. This gives the protein CASSLSGGSYEQY. In full, the CDR3 is CASSLSGGSYEQYF.

With regard to this clone: Here the gene names and germline are mouse. The CDR3 end falls 1 residue outside the read, so it is completed with the germline J gene. This chain uses TRBV12-1 with TRBJ1-2; D unresolved. The CDR3 runs to 14 residues. V lost 1 base, J lost 2 bases, and 10 bases lay in between. Per the germline V gene, CDR1 is SGHSN and CDR2 is HYEKVE. This CDR3 reads CASSLVVGNSDYTF. The CDR3 DNA, read in part, is TGTGCCAGCTCTCTAGTGGTTGGCAACTCCGACTACACC.

Worth noting for this clone: Mouse germline and gene names are used. The read halts 1 residue ahead of the CDR3 end, with the missing end drawn from the germline J gene. The chain employs TRBV1 and TRBJ1-1, with D possibly TRBD1 on 5 matching bases. Looked up from germline, CDR1 is NSQYPW and CDR2 is LRSPGD (reference sequence). Deletions cut 3 bases from V and 4 bases from J, with 12 bases between. The CDR3 extends over 14 amino acids. The part of the CDR3 DNA that was read is TGCACCTGCAGTGCGGGGGGGGAGGGCACAGAAGTCTTC. Translated: CTCSAGGEGTEVF. The full-length CDR3 reads as CTCSAGGEGTEVFF.

This clone was seen once. The germline and genes are mouse ones. The read ends 1 residue before the CDR3 terminus; that terminus is restored from the germline J gene. This sequence joins TRBV15 and TRBJ2-3, with 11 nucleotides matching TRBD2. Germline-derived CDR1 and CDR2 are SGHND and FRSKSL. CDR3 size: 15 residues. V trimming: 6 bases; J trimming: 0 bases; junction bases outside the gene matches: 2. The DNA read from the CDR3 is TGTGCCAGCAGGGGACTGGGGGCCAGTGCAGAAACGCTGTAT. It specifies CASRGLGASAETLY. The entire CDR3 is CASRGLGASAETLYF.

For this clone: Germline and genes: mouse. The read is 1 residue too short to cover the CDR3 end, so that end is filled in from the germline J gene. The J gene is TRBJ2-7, the V gene TRBV24; 7 bases agree with TRBD1. This CDR3 comprises 14 residues. Per the germline V gene, CDR1 is KGHTA and CDR2 is FRNEEI. After removal of 4 bases from V and 0 bases from J, the junction contained 3 bases not matched to a gene. CDR3 amino acids: CASSHRDSSYEQYF. The sequenced CDR3 bases are TGTGCCAGCAGTCACCGGGACAGCTCCTATGAACAGTAC.

A remark on this clone: Gene names refer to mouse genes. The read terminates 1 residue ahead of where the CDR3 ends, so the germline J gene completes it. This rearrangement joins TRBV13-1 to TRBJ1-6, with D unresolved. TRBJ1-6 is treated as an ORF (open reading frame) with a function not yet certain. The germline V and J ends were trimmed by 7 bases and 8 bases, with 10 bases remaining between them. The CDR3 runs 12 residues. Germline V lookup: CDR1 NSHNY, CDR2 SYGAGN. The CDR3 sequence is CASRSGDSPLYF. The CDR3 DNA, read in part, is TGTGCCAGCCGAAGTGGGGATTCGCCCCTCTAC.

Points on this clone: Mouse names are used for the genes. Sequencing ends 1 residue short of the CDR3 end; the germline J gene provides the rest. The J gene is TRBJ1-1, the V gene TRBV3; 7 bases agree with TRBD1. CDR3 length equals 14 residues. Germline CDR1 and CDR2: SNHLY and FYNGKV (reference sequence). J lost 0 bases, V lost 4 bases, and 2 bases had no gene match. Here the CDR3 reads CASSSTGPNTEVFF. CDR3 bases read: TGTGCCAGCAGCTCGACAGGGCCAAACACAGAAGTCTTC.

About this clone: Gene names denote mouse genes. Read coverage stops 1 residue before the CDR3 terminus; the germline J gene supplies the remainder. V usage is TRBV2 and J usage is TRBJ2-1; TRBD1 is a possible D gene (6 bases). The V end lost 2 bases, the J end lost 4 bases, and 12 bases lay between the germline ends. Germline V gives CDR1 LGHNA, CDR2 YSYQKL. This CDR3 is 15 amino acids long. The covered CDR3 bases are TGTGCCAGCAGCCAACCGGGACAAAAATATGCTGAGCAGTTC. Translation gives CASSQPGQKYAEQF. In full, the CDR3 is CASSQPGQKYAEQFF.

As for this clone: The genes and germline here are from mouse. The CDR3 is cut off 1 residue early in the read; its end comes from the germline J gene. The V gene is TRBV23, the J gene TRBJ2-5; TRBD1, the table's D call, was not compared with the DNA. CDR1 KGHTA and CDR2 FQNQQP come from the germline V gene. The CDR3 is 15 residues long. The CDR3 bases that were read are TGCTCCAGCAGTGCGTCAGGGTCTAACCAAGACACCCAGTAC. Protein: CSSSASGSNQDTQY. The whole CDR3 reads CSSSASGSNQDTQYF.

This clone was seen only a few times. Germline and genes here are mouse. The CDR3 end falls 1 residue outside the read, so it is completed with the germline J gene. J is TRBJ2-7 and V is TRBV4, with 8 positions matching TRBD2. The length of the CDR3 is 13 residues. Per germline, CDR1 LGHDT and CDR2 YNNKQL (reference sequence). Germline trimming cut 4 bases from V and 6 bases from J; bases unmatched to any gene: 5. CDR3 sequence: CASSWDWKGEQYF. The part of the CDR3 DNA that was read is TGTGCCAGCAGCTGGGACTGGAAGGGTGAACAGTAC.

This clone has only one observation. Germline and genes here are mouse. With the read ending 1 residue before the CDR3 end, the germline J gene is used to fill in that end. The V gene is TRBV3, the J gene TRBJ2-4, with 9 bases identical to TRBD2. The CDR3 is 16 amino acids. Germline CDR1 is SNHLY and CDR2 is FYNGKV (reference sequence). V gave up 5 bases and J gave up 0 bases; unmatched junction bases: 6. This CDR3 reads CASSPYWGASQNTLYF. CDR3 bases read: TGTGCCAGCAGCCCGTACTGGGGGGCTAGTCAAAACACCTTGTAC.

Notes on this clone: Genes and germline come from the mouse. Read coverage stops 1 residue before the CDR3 terminus; the germline J gene supplies the remainder. The genes are TRBV26 and TRBJ1-6, with 10 bases fitting TRBD1. TRBJ1-6 is classed as an ORF, of uncertain function. Germline V gene lookup returns CDR1 KGHPV and CDR2 FQNQEV (reference sequence). CDR3 length: 16 amino acids. The ends lost 4 bases at V and 7 bases at J; junction bases unmatched: 7. The CDR3 DNA, read in part, is TGTGCCAGCAGTCCCCCGGGACAGGGGAGGAATTCGCCCCTCTAC. Residues: CASSPPGQGRNSPLY. The complete CDR3 sequence is CASSPPGQGRNSPLYF.

Worth noting for this clone: Gene names follow the mouse nomenclature. Coverage ceases 1 residue before the CDR3 finishes, and the germline J gene fills in the end. V usage is TRBV13-3 and J usage is TRBJ2-5; D gene unclear. CDR3 length: 13 amino acids. CDR1 is NNHDY and CDR2 is SYVADS in the germline V gene. Trimming left V 1 base short and J 1 base short, with 4 bases between. The CDR3 DNA, read in part, is TGTGCCAGCAGTGATCGGGACCAAGACACCCAGTAC. This sequence encodes CASSDRDQDTQY. The entire CDR3 reads CASSDRDQDTQYF.

Points on this clone: The germline and genes are mouse ones. The DNA ends 1 residue before the CDR3 does, and the rest of the CDR3 is filled in from the germline J gene. V and J are TRBV29 and TRBJ1-1; TRBD1 matches at 7 bases. CDR1 and CDR2 from the germline V gene are MSHET and SYDVDS. The CDR3 length is 14 residues. V shed 2 bases, J shed 1 base, and the junction held 1 base outside the gene matches. Incomplete CDR3 DNA: TGTGCTAGCAGTTTACCAGGGGGGAACACAGAAGTCTTC. Protein product: CASSLPGGNTEVF. Given in full, the CDR3 is CASSLPGGNTEVFF.

Comments on this clone: The genes are named according to mouse. From the germline J gene comes the end of the CDR3, since the read stops 1 residue before it. V and J are TRBV19 and TRBJ2-3; D is unresolved. Germline V gene lookup returns CDR1 FNHDT and CDR2 SITEND (reference sequence). The CDR3 length is 11 residues. Trimming pared 7 bases from V and 0 bases from J, leaving 3 bases between. CDR3 loop: CASGSAETLYF. The DNA read from the CDR3 is TGTGCCAGCGGGAGTGCAGAAACGCTGTAT.